These T cell receptor beta chains were read from a single sample in a study of long-term antiretroviral therapy in people with HIV. Assay: immunoSEQ multiplex PCR; the TCRdb copy retains only in-frame clones and omits some. The sample holds some 30,000 clones; approximately 94% are singletons and the top ten take 2.7%. The material sequenced was unsorted PBMCs, taken about 7.4 years after starting antiretroviral therapy. The source is a man aged 50 or older with HIV. CDR3s include the opening cysteine and the closing phenylalanine or tryptophan. The D gene is left open where the match is weak.

d_gene: .
j_gene: TRBJ1-1
v_gene: TRBV30
CDR3nt: TGTGCCTGGAGCCCTGGCCAGGGGTCTAACACTGAAGCTTTCTTT
CDR3aa: CAWSPGQGSNTEAFF

d_gene: .
j_gene: TRBJ1-5
v_gene: TRBV6-5
CDR3nt: TGTGCCAGCAGTCGGAGAGAGCGCAATCAGCCCCAGCATTTT
CDR3aa: CASSRRERNQPQHF

d_gene: TRBD1
j_gene: TRBJ2-1
v_gene: TRBV7-3
CDR3nt: TGTGCCAGCAGCTTAGGGGGACAGGGGCGGAATGAGCAGTTCTTC
CDR3aa: CASSLGGQGRNEQFF

d_gene: .
j_gene: TRBJ1-5
v_gene: TRBV6-6
CDR3nt: TGTGCCAGTTTACCCCTCGGGTTTTATAGCAATCAGCCCCAGCATTTT
CDR3aa: CASLPLGFYSNQPQHF

d_gene: .
j_gene: TRBJ2-3
v_gene: TRBV2
CDR3nt: TGTGCCAGCGGCCGAGAGTTAACAGATACGCAGTATTTT
CDR3aa: CASGRELTDTQYF

d_gene: TRBD2
j_gene: TRBJ2-2
v_gene: TRBV7-2
CDR3nt: TGTGCCAGCAGCTTAGCCCCATCTAGCGGGGGGGCTCCCGGGGAGCTGTTTTTT
CDR3aa: CASSLAPSSGGAPGELFF

d_gene: TRBD1
j_gene: TRBJ1-2
v_gene: TRBV2
CDR3nt: TGTGCCAGCCAGACAGGGCTACACGGCTACACCTTC
CDR3aa: CASQTGLHGYTF

d_gene: TRBD1
j_gene: TRBJ1-4
v_gene: TRBV7-6
CDR3nt: TGTGCCAGCAGGGCCCGACAGGGGTCTAATGAAAAACTGTTTTTT
CDR3aa: CASRARQGSNEKLFF

d_gene: TRBD1
j_gene: TRBJ2-2
v_gene: TRBV7-6
CDR3nt: TGTGCCAGCAGCTTAGGGACAGGCAACACCGGGGAGCTGTTTTTT
CDR3aa: CASSLGTGNTGELFF

d_gene: .
j_gene: TRBJ2-1
v_gene: TRBV19
CDR3nt: TGTGCCAGTAGTATTTCCAATGAGCAGTTCTTC
CDR3aa: CASSISNEQFF

d_gene: TRBD1
j_gene: TRBJ2-4
v_gene: TRBV9
CDR3nt: TGTGCCAGCAGCGTTACAGGGGACCTAGCCAAAAACATTCAGTACTTC
CDR3aa: CASSVTGDLAKNIQYF

d_gene: TRBD2
j_gene: TRBJ2-3
v_gene: TRBV5-1
CDR3nt: TGCGCCAGCAGCTTGGATCTAGCGGGGGGCACAGATACGCAGTATTTT
CDR3aa: CASSLDLAGGTDTQYF